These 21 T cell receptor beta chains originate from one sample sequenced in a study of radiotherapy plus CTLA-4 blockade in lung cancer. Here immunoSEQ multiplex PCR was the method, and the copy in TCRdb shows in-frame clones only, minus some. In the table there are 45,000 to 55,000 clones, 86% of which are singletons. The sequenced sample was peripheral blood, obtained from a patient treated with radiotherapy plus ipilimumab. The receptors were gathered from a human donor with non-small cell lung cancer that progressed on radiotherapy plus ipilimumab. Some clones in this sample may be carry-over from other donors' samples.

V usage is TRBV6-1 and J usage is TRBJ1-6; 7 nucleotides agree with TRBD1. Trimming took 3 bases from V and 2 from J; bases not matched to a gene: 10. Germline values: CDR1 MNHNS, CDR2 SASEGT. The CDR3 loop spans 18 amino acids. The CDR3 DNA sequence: TGTGCCAGCAGTGAGGGGGGAACAGGGGTCACCTATAATTCACCCCTCCACTTT. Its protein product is CASSEGGTGVTYNSPLHF.

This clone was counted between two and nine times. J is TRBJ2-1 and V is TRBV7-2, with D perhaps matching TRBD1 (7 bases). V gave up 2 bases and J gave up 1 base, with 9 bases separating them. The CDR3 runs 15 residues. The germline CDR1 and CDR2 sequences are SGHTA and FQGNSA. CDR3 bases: TGTGCCAGCAGCTTACAGGGGGGTTCCTACAATGAGCAGTTCTTC. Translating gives CASSLQGGSYNEQFF.

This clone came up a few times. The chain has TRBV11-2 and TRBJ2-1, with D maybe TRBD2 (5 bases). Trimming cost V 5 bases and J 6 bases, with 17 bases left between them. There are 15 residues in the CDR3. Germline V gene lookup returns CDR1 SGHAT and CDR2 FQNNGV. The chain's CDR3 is CASSVRTSKGNEQFF. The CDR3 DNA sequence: TGTGCCAGCAGCGTGAGGACTTCGAAAGGCAATGAGCAGTTCTTC. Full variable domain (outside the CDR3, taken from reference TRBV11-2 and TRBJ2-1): EAGVAQSPRYKIIEKRQSVAFWCNPISGHATLYWYQQILGQGPKLLIQFQNNGVVDDSQLPKDRFSAERLKGVDSTLKIQPAKLEDSAVYLCASSVRTSKGNEQFFGPGTRLTVL.

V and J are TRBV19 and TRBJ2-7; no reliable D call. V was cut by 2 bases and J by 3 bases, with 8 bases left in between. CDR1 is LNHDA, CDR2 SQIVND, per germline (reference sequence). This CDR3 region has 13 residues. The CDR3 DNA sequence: TGTGCCAGTAGTATAAGCGCGAACTACGAGCAGTACTTC. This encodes CASSISANYEQYF.

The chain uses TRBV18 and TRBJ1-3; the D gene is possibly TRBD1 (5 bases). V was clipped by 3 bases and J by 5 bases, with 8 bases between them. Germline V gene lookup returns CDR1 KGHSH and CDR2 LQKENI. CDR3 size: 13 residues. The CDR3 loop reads CASSPRARNTIYF. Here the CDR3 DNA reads TGTGCCAGCTCACCCAGGGCGAGAAACACCATATATTTT.

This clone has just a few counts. The CDR3 DNA is TGTGCCAGTAGTCAGAGAGGAGTTGATCCAAACTATGGCTACACCTTC. Its protein product is CASSQRGVDPNYGYTF. The chain is built from TRBV19 and TRBJ1-2; no firm D call. Germline V CDR1 and CDR2: LNHDA, SQIVND (reference sequence). Trimming pared 5 bases from V and 2 bases from J, leaving 18 bases between. The CDR3 runs 16 residues.

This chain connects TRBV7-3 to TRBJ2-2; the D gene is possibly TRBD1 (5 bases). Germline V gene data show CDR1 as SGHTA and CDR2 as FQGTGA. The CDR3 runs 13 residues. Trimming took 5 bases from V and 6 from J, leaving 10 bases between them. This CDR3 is CASSPIGAGELFF. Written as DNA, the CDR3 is TGTGCCAGCAGCCCAATAGGGGCCGGGGAGCTGTTTTTT.

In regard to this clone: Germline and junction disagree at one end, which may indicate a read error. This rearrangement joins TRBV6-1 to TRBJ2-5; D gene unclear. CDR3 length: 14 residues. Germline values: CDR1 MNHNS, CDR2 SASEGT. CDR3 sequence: CASREGLEEETQYF. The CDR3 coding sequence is TGTGCCAGCAGGGAAGGGCTTGAGGAAGAGACCCAGTACTTC.

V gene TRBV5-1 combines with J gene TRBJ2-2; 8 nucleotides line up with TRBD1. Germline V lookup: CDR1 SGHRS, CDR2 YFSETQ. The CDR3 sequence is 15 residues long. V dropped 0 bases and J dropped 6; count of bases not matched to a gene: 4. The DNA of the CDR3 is TGCGCCAGCAGCTTGGGGGACAGGATACCCGGGGAGCTGTTTTTT. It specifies CASSLGDRIPGELFF. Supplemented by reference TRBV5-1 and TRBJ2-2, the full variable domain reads KAGVTQTPRYLIKTRGQQVTLSCSPISGHRSVSWYQQTPGQGLQFLFEYFSETQRNKGNFPGRFSGRQFSNSRSEMNVSTLELGDSALYLCASSLGDRIPGELFFGEGSRLTVL.

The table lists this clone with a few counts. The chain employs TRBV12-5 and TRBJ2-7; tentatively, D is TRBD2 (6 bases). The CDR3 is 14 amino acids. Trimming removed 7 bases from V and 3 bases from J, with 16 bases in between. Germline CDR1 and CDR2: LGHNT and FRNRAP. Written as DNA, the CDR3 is TGTGCTAGTGCCCCGAGGTACGGGAGCTACGAGCAGTACTTC. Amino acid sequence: CASAPRYGSYEQYF.

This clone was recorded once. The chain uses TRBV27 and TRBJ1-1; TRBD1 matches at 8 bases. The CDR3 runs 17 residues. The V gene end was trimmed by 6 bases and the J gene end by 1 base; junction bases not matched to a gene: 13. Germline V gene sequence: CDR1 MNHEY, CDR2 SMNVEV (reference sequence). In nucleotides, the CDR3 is TGTGCCAGCAGGCGGACAGGGAGACTGGTGGAGAACACTGAAGCTTTCTTT. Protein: CASRRTGRLVENTEAFF.

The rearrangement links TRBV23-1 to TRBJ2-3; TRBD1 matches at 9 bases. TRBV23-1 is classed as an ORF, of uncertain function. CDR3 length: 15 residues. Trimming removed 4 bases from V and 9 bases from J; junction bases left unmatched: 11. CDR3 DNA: TGCGCCAGCAGTCCACGCGACAGGGGGATTCAGACGCAGTATTTT. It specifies CASSPRDRGIQTQYF.

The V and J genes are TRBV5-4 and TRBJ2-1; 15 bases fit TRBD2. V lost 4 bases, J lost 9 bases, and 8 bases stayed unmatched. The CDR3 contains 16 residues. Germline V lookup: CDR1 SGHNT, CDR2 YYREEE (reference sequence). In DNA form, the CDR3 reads TGTGCCAGCAGCGGAGCCGGGACTAGCGGGAGGATTGAGCAGTTCTTC. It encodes CASSGAGTSGRIEQFF.

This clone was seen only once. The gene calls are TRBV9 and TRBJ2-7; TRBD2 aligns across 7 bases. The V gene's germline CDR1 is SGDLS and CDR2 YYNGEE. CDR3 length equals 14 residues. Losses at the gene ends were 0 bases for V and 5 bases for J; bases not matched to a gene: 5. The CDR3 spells CASSVDPSGHEQYF. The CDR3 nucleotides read TGTGCCAGCAGCGTAGATCCTAGCGGCCACGAGCAGTACTTC.

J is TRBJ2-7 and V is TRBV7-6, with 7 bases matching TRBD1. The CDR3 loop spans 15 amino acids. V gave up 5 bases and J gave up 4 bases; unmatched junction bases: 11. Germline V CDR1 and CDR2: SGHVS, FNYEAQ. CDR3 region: CASSDEAGTAYEQYF. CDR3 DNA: TGTGCCAGCAGCGACGAGGCCGGGACAGCTTACGAGCAGTACTTC.

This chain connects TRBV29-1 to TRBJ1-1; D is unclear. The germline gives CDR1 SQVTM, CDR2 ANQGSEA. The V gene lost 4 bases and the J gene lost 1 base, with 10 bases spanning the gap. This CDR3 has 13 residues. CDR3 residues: CSVAYLKNTEAFF. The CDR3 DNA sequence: TGCAGCGTTGCCTATCTAAAGAACACTGAAGCTTTCTTT.

CDR3 sequence reads: CATSRGQGRDTQYF. In DNA form, the CDR3 reads TGTGCCACCAGCAGAGGACAGGGGAGAGATACGCAGTATTTT. V and J are TRBV15 and TRBJ2-3, with 8 bases that match TRBD1. Germline values: CDR1 LNHNV, CDR2 YYDKDF (reference sequence). CDR3 length: 14 residues. The V and J ends lost 1 base and 5 bases, in that order; junction bases with no gene match: 2.

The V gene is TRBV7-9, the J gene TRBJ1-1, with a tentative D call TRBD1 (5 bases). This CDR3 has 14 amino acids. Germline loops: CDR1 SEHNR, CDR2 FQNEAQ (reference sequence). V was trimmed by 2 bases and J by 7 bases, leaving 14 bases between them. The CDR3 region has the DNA TGTGCCAGCAGCTTACAGGGAATTTACCTTGAAGCTTTCTTT. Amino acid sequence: CASSLQGIYLEAFF.

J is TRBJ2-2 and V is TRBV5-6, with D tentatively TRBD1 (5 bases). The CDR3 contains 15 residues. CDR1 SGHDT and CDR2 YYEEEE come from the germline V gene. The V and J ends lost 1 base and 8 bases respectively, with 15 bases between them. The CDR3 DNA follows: TGTGCCAGCAGCTTGACCAGGGTCCCTTCTGGGGAGCTGTTTTTT. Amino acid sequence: CASSLTRVPSGELFF.

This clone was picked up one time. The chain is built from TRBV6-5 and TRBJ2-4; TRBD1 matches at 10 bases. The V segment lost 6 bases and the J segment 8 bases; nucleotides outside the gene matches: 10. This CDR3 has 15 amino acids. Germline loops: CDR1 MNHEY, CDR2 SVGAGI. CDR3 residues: CASRMSRQGADIQYF. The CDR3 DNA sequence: TGTGCCAGCAGGATGAGTAGACAGGGGGCGGACATTCAGTACTTC.

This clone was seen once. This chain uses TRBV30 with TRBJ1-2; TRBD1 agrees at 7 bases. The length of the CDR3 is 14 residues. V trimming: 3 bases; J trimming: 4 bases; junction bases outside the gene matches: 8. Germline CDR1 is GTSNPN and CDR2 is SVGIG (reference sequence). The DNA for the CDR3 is TGTGCCTGGAGATGGGACAGCTTCACCTATGGCTACACCTTC. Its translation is CAWRWDSFTYGYTF.